These 9 T cell receptor beta chains came from one sample sequenced in a study of blood T cells in healthy people across ages. Combining a sample-barcoded 5' primer with a J-beta primer mix, a second PCR ran for 7 to 11 cycles. TCRdb used MiXCR to reprocess the 5' RACE reads, holding one entry per CDR3 protein. Of fewer than 600,000 distinct CDR3 sequences detected, 27% appear once; the ten largest clones hold about 3.9%. These same data were also listed under a study on T cells of mothers and their children.

Sequencing was performed on blood. These receptors were taken from a boy under 10 years old in good health.

V and J are TRBV29-1 and TRBJ2-2; D is possibly TRBD2 (5 bases). The CDR3 contains 14 residues. Trimming took 4 bases from V and 0 from J, leaving 9 bases between them. Germline V lookup: CDR1 SQVTM, CDR2 ANQGSEA. CDR3 region: CSVGGLSNTGELFF. CDR3 sequence (DNA): TGCAGCGTTGGTGGACTTTCGAACACCGGGGAGCTGTTTTTT.

The rearrangement uses TRBV5-1 and TRBJ1-1, with D possibly matching TRBD1 (6 bases). CDR1 and CDR2 from the germline V gene are SGHRS and YFSETQ. The ends were cut back, 2 bases at V and 1 base at J, with 12 bases in the middle. The CDR3 contains 15 residues. CDR3 sequence: CASSFLVGGNTEAFF. CDR3 in DNA: TGCGCCAGCAGCTTCCTCGTAGGGGGGAACACTGAAGCTTTCTTT.

The chain carries TRBV10-1 and TRBJ2-1; unclear D gene. V was pared by 0 bases and J by 5 bases, with 11 bases between. The CDR3 covers 15 residues. The germline CDR1 and CDR2 sequences are WNHNN and SYGVQD (reference sequence). CDR3 loop: CASSESALGHNEQFF. The CDR3 bases are TGCGCCAGCAGTGAGTCGGCTTTGGGTCACAATGAGCAGTTCTTC.

This clonotype showed up just a few times. J is TRBJ1-1 and V is TRBV6-6, with TRBD1 as a possible D gene (6 bases). Germline V gives CDR1 MNHNY, CDR2 SVGAGI (reference sequence). Trimming took off 8 bases at V and 3 bases at J, with 16 bases between the two ends. This CDR3 has 14 amino acids. CDR3: CASADGRGDTEAFF. The CDR3, as DNA: TGTGCCAGCGCCGACGGCAGGGGTGACACTGAAGCTTTCTTT.

This sequence joins TRBV30 and TRBJ2-5, with 7 bases aligning to TRBD2. The CDR3 is made up of 13 amino acids. Germline CDR1 and CDR2: GTSNPN and SVGIG (reference sequence). Trimming at V came to 2 bases and at J to 5 bases, leaving 5 bases not matched to a gene. CDR3 nucleotides: TGTGCCTGGAGTAGGCGGGAGAGGGAGACCCAGTACTTC. Its translation is CAWSRRERETQYF. The full variable domain, with the rest looked up from reference TRBV30 and TRBJ2-5, is SQTIHQWPATLVQPVGSPLSLECTVEGTSNPNLYWYRQAAGRGLQLLFYSVGIGQISSEVPQNLSASRPQDRQFILSSKKLLLSDSGFYLCAWSRRERETQYFGPGTRLLVL.

This clonotype was seen only a few times. CDR3: CASGLDDREAFF. CDR3 nucleotides: TGTGCTAGTGGTTTAGACGACAGGGAAGCTTTCTTT. This chain links TRBV12-5 with TRBJ1-1, with D tentatively TRBD1 (6 bases). V lost 3 bases and J lost 8, with 10 bases in between. Germline CDR1 and CDR2: LGHNT and FRNRAP. The CDR3 is 12 amino acids.

Many counts were recorded for this clonotype. This chain uses TRBV9 with TRBJ2-2; D is undetermined. Between the trimmed V and J ends, which lost 5 bases and 2 bases, there was a span of 4 bases. The CDR3 length is 12 residues. CDR1 and CDR2 (germline): SGDLS, YYNGEE. CDR3 sequence (DNA): TGTGCCAGCAGTGCAAACACCGGGGAGCTGTTTTTT. This translates into CASSANTGELFF. Based on the CDR3 plus reference TRBV9 and TRBJ2-2, the full variable domain is DSGVTQTPKHLITATGQRVTLRCSPRSGDLSVYWYQQSLDQGLQFLIQYYNGEERAKGNILERFSAQQFPDLHSELNLSSLELGDSALYFCASSANTGELFFGEGSRLTVL.

This chain joins TRBV7-9 and TRBJ1-4; the D gene is possibly TRBD1 (5 bases). V was pared by 5 bases and J by 4 bases, with 14 bases between. Looked up from germline, CDR1 is SEHNR and CDR2 is FQNEAQ (reference sequence). This CDR3 has 15 amino acids. The CDR3 region is CASSPEGTDNEKLFF. CDR3 coding DNA: TGTGCCAGCAGCCCCGAGGGGACGGATAATGAAAAACTGTTTTTT.

This clonotype was seen a handful of times. The chain has TRBV5-1 and TRBJ2-5; D remains ambiguous. V lost 2 bases, J lost 5 bases, and 10 bases lay in between. The CDR3 consists of 13 residues. Germline values: CDR1 SGHRS, CDR2 YFSETQ. The CDR3 bases are TGCGCCAGCAGCTTCACCCTCGCGGAGACCCAGTACTTC. Amino acids: CASSFTLAETQYF.